Following are 30 T cell receptor beta chains from one sample sequenced in a study of control samples from healthy donors and cancer patients. Assay: immunoSEQ multiplex PCR; the TCRdb copy retains only in-frame clones and omits some. The sample has about 82,000 clones; 94% are singletons. Input material: blood. All receptors derive from a woman aged 18 to 35 in good health.

The CDR3 protein is CASSIGLGGGYQETQYF. The CDR3, as DNA: TGTGCCAGTAGTATAGGACTAGGAGGGGGGTACCAAGAGACCCAGTACTTC. The V call is TRBV19, the J call TRBJ2-5; D may correspond to TRBD1 or TRBD2 (6 bases each). The germline V gene encodes CDR1 LNHDA and CDR2 SQIVND (reference sequence). Trimming removed 1 base at V and 0 bases at J, with 15 bases between. This CDR3 contains 17 residues.

The chain is built from TRBV19 and TRBJ1-2; 9 bases align to TRBD1. The CDR3 totals 14 residues. The germline gives CDR1 LNHDA, CDR2 SQIVND (reference sequence). Germline trimming cut 7 bases from V and 8 bases from J; bases unmatched to any gene: 11. The CDR3 sequence: CASNQQQGAWGYTF. As DNA, the CDR3 is TGTGCCAGTAACCAGCAACAGGGGGCCTGGGGCTACACCTTC.

This chain joins TRBV7-3 and TRBJ1-1; 7 bases match TRBD1. CDR1 SGHTA and CDR2 FQGTGA come from the germline V gene. The CDR3 has 13 amino acids. J was trimmed by 5 bases and V by 5 bases; bases with no gene match: 5. As DNA, the CDR3 is TGTGCCAGCAGCCACGACAGGGTTACTGAAGCTTTCTTT. Its translation is CASSHDRVTEAFF.

The gene calls are TRBV14 and TRBJ1-2; 8 bases agree with TRBD1. With 4 bases clipped from V and 3 bases from J, the junction kept 7 bases outside the gene matches. The CDR3 extends over 15 amino acids. Germline loops: CDR1 SGHDN, CDR2 FVKESK. CDR3 sequence: CASSLLRTGHYGYTF. The CDR3 DNA reads as TGTGCCAGCAGCCTTTTAAGGACAGGGCACTATGGCTACACCTTC.

The gene calls are TRBV11-3 and TRBJ1-5; no firm D call. The CDR3 spans 15 residues. Germline V gene lookup returns CDR1 SGHNT and CDR2 YENEEA. V was pared by 1 base and J by 5 bases, with 12 bases between. The CDR3 reads CASSLVAERHQPQHF. DNA for the CDR3: TGTGCCAGCAGCTTAGTGGCGGAGAGACATCAGCCCCAGCATTTT.

V usage is TRBV3-1 (or the pseudogene TRBV3-2) and J usage is TRBJ1-5, with D tentatively TRBD1 (6 bases). The ends were cut back, 6 bases at V and 6 bases at J, with 15 bases in the middle. Germline lookup yields CDR1 LGHDT and CDR2 YNNKEL (reference sequence). The CDR3 is 14 residues long. The CDR3 DNA reads as TGTGCCAGCAGTGCAGGAGTGGGGGCTCAGCCCCAGCATTTT. It codes for CASSAGVGAQPQHF.

The chain combines TRBV9 with TRBJ1-1; no clear D gene. Looked up from germline, CDR1 is SGDLS and CDR2 is YYNGEE. V shed 6 bases and J shed 5 bases, with 14 bases lying between them. The CDR3 runs to 13 residues. CDR3 residues: CASTPLDTTEAFF. The CDR3 region has the DNA TGTGCCAGCACCCCTTTAGACACGACTGAAGCTTTCTTT.

The V and J genes are TRBV27 and TRBJ1-6, with TRBD1 as a possible D gene (6 bases). Germline V lookup: CDR1 MNHEY, CDR2 SMNVEV (reference sequence). CDR3 length: 13 amino acids. V lost 8 bases and J 8 bases, leaving 13 bases between the germline ends. This CDR3 is CASGRGGDSPLHF. CDR3 DNA sequence: TGTGCCAGCGGCAGGGGTGGGGATTCACCCCTCCACTTT.

The CDR3 nucleotides are TGTGCCAGCAGTTACCCCCTGGGGGGTGGGACAGATACGCAGTATTTT. The encoded protein is CASSYPLGGGTDTQYF. The rearrangement joins TRBV6-2 or TRBV6-3 to TRBJ2-3; D might be TRBD2 (6 bases). Trimming shortened V by 2 bases and J by 3 bases, and 15 bases separated the two germline ends. This CDR3 has 16 residues. Germline V gene lookup returns CDR1 MNHEY and CDR2 SVGEGT.

This chain links TRBV6-6 with TRBJ1-1; tentatively, D is TRBD1 (6 bases). Germline V gene sequence: CDR1 MNHNY, CDR2 SVGAGI (reference sequence). This CDR3 is 14 amino acids long. V lost 0 bases, J lost 7 bases, and 12 bases lay in between. In DNA form, the CDR3 reads TGTGCCAGCAGTTACTCGGTCGCAGGGGTTGAAGCTTTCTTT. Protein: CASSYSVAGVEAFF.

The genes are TRBV7-6 and TRBJ2-3; possible D gene TRBD1, 5 bases. V lost 5 bases and J lost 0, with 18 bases in between. Germline V gene sequence: CDR1 SGHVS, CDR2 FNYEAQ. This CDR3 spans 17 amino acids. The CDR3 loop reads CASSTPAGMTSTDTQYF. CDR3 DNA: TGTGCCAGCAGCACACCCGCAGGGATGACTAGCACAGATACGCAGTATTTT.

This clone has a handful of counts. V is TRBV2 and J is TRBJ2-6; the match to TRBD1 covers 7 bases. Germline trimming cut 3 bases from V and 0 bases from J; bases unmatched to any gene: 2. The germline CDR1 and CDR2 sequences are SNHLY and FYNNEI. There are 16 residues in the CDR3. For the CDR3, the DNA is TGTGCCAGCAGTGACAGGGGGTCCTCTGGGGCCAACGTCCTGACTTTC. It encodes CASSDRGSSGANVLTF.

The genes are TRBV4-2 and TRBJ2-1; TRBD2 agrees at 9 bases. Germline V CDR1 and CDR2: LGHNA, YNFKEQ. This CDR3 region has 18 residues. With V trimmed by 1 base and J by 9 bases, 16 bases remained unmatched. The CDR3 loop reads CASSQVLSGREGLGEQFF. In DNA form, the CDR3 reads TGTGCCAGCAGCCAAGTATTATCGGGGCGGGAGGGCCTCGGTGAGCAGTTCTTC.

The chain joins TRBV9 to TRBJ2-4, with a weak D call TRBD2 (6 bases). CDR3 size: 15 residues. V was clipped by 0 bases and J by 3 bases, with 10 bases between them. Germline V gene sequence: CDR1 SGDLS, CDR2 YYNGEE. The CDR3 DNA follows: TGTGCCAGCAGCGTAGAAGGAGGGAACAAAAACATTCAGTACTTC. Its translation is CASSVEGGNKNIQYF. Variable domain in full (rest from reference TRBV9 and TRBJ2-4): DSGVTQTPKHLITATGQRVTLRCSPRSGDLSVYWYQQSLDQGLQFLIQYYNGEERAKGNILERFSAQQFPDLHSELNLSSLELGDSALYFCASSVEGGNKNIQYFGAGTRLSVL.

The chain joins TRBV27 to TRBJ2-5, with 16 positions matching TRBD2. Trimming removed 0 bases from V and 5 bases from J; junction bases left unmatched: 6. In germline, CDR1 is MNHEY, CDR2 SMNVEV (reference sequence). The CDR3 extends over 18 amino acids. The CDR3 region has the DNA TGTGCCAGCAGTTTATCGGGGACTAGCGGGAGGGCGGGGGAGACCCAGTACTTC. It yields the protein CASSLSGTSGRAGETQYF.

The chain is built from TRBV27 and TRBJ1-6, with D possibly TRBD1 on 6 matching bases. The CDR3 contains 16 residues. CDR1 and CDR2 (germline): MNHEY, SMNVEV (reference sequence). The germline V and J ends were trimmed by 1 base and 6 bases, with 13 bases remaining between them. As DNA, the CDR3 is TGTGCCAGCAGTTTATATCCAGGGGCCCCTAATTCACCCCTCCACTTT. This sequence encodes CASSLYPGAPNSPLHF.

The rearrangement joins TRBV11-2 to TRBJ2-1; 7 bases map to TRBD1. This CDR3 region has 15 residues. CDR1 and CDR2 from the germline V gene are SGHAT and FQNNGV. V trimming: 5 bases; J trimming: 4 bases; junction bases outside the gene matches: 8. The CDR3 spells CASSRTRDSYNEQFF. The CDR3 DNA reads as TGTGCCAGCAGCCGTACCCGGGACAGTTACAATGAGCAGTTCTTC. Using reference TRBV11-2 and TRBJ2-1 for the parts outside the CDR3, the full variable domain is EAGVAQSPRYKIIEKRQSVAFWCNPISGHATLYWYQQILGQGPKLLIQFQNNGVVDDSQLPKDRFSAERLKGVDSTLKIQPAKLEDSAVYLCASSRTRDSYNEQFFGPGTRLTVL.

J is TRBJ1-1 and V is TRBV6-5; no firm D call. The V and J ends lost 5 bases and 5 bases respectively, with 9 bases between them. In germline, CDR1 is MNHEY, CDR2 SVGAGI. The CDR3 consists of 12 residues. CDR3 nucleotide sequence: TGTGCCAGCAGTCCGAAGGGTACTGAAGCTTTCTTT. Translation: CASSPKGTEAFF.

The chain combines TRBV6-6 with TRBJ2-7; D may be TRBD1 or TRBD2 (7 bases each). The germline V and J ends were trimmed by 2 bases and 3 bases, with 14 bases remaining between them. Germline values: CDR1 MNHNY, CDR2 SVGAGI (reference sequence). The CDR3 length is 15 residues. The chain's CDR3 is CASSYAAGQSYEQYF. CDR3 bases: TGTGCCAGCAGTTACGCAGCGGGACAGAGCTACGAGCAGTACTTC.

The gene calls are TRBV20-1 and TRBJ2-3; D remains ambiguous. Germline V gene sequence: CDR1 DFQATT, CDR2 SNEGSKA (reference sequence). Deletions cut 3 bases from V and 2 bases from J, with 12 bases between. The CDR3 is 14 amino acids. The CDR3 protein is CSASRHQDTDTQYF. The CDR3 region has the DNA TGCAGTGCTAGTAGACATCAAGACACAGATACGCAGTATTTT.

The chain joins TRBV27 to TRBJ1-6; D call uncertain. This CDR3 has 14 amino acids. Germline V lookup: CDR1 MNHEY, CDR2 SMNVEV (reference sequence). V was clipped by 2 bases and J by 10 bases, with 12 bases between them. The CDR3, as DNA: TGTGCCAGCAGTTTAAGCCCCGGGAAATCACCCCTCCACTTT. Its protein product is CASSLSPGKSPLHF.

The chain carries TRBV7-9 and TRBJ1-5; a possible D gene is TRBD1 (5 bases). Deletions cut 3 bases from V and 2 bases from J, with 11 bases between. This CDR3 spans 15 amino acids. Per germline, CDR1 SEHNR and CDR2 FQNEAQ (reference sequence). CDR3 loop: CASSLGIGGNQPQHF. The CDR3 nucleotides read TGTGCCAGCAGCTTGGGAATAGGGGGCAATCAGCCCCAGCATTTT.

V is TRBV19 and J is TRBJ1-1; D is uncertain. In germline, CDR1 is LNHDA, CDR2 SQIVND (reference sequence). Trimming pared 2 bases from V and 1 base from J, leaving 11 bases between. This CDR3 is built from 15 residues. CDR3 protein: CASSISQKANTEAFF. CDR3 sequence (DNA): TGTGCCAGTAGTATAAGTCAGAAGGCGAACACTGAAGCTTTCTTT.

This clone has a single count. The chain links TRBV7-2 to TRBJ2-1; unclear D gene. Germline CDR1 and CDR2: SGHTA and FQGNSA. V was shortened by 4 bases and J by 4 bases, with 8 bases between the two germline ends. This CDR3 comprises 13 residues. The CDR3 sequence is CASSSRNYNEQFF. CDR3 nucleotides: TGTGCCAGCAGCTCTAGGAATTACAATGAGCAGTTCTTC.

The rearrangement links TRBV27 to TRBJ2-7; D tentatively reads TRBD1 or TRBD2 (6 bases each). Trimming removed 6 bases at V and 4 bases at J, with 19 bases between. The CDR3 is 15 amino acids. CDR1 and CDR2 from the germline V gene are MNHEY and SMNVEV (reference sequence). The CDR3 DNA sequence: TGTGCCAGCAGGTCTTTCGGAGGGGGGTGGTACGAGCAGTACTTC. Its translation is CASRSFGGGWYEQYF.

This chain links TRBV21-1 with TRBJ2-3; whether TRBD1, the table's D call, matches the DNA was not checked. TRBV21-1 has pseudogene status. This CDR3 region has 18 residues. The CDR3 DNA follows: TGTGCCAGCAGCAAAGAGCCACGACAGGGTAAGGGCACAGATACGCAGTATTTT. This sequence encodes CASSKEPRQGKGTDTQYF.

The chain combines TRBV28 with TRBJ1-1; 8 bases align to TRBD1. CDR1 is MDHEN and CDR2 is SYDVKM in the germline V gene. The J segment lost 10 bases and the V segment lost 1 base, leaving 8 bases of the junction unmatched. The CDR3 totals 14 residues. The CDR3 bases are TGTGCCAGCAGTTTATTGGGAGCCGGGACAGGAGCTTTCTTT. It encodes CASSLLGAGTGAFF.

This clone has only one observation. This chain connects TRBV6-2 or TRBV6-3 to TRBJ1-2; TRBD1 matches 8 bases. V shed 5 bases and J 3 bases; nucleotides not matched to a gene: 2. This CDR3 spans 13 amino acids. Germline V gene lookup returns CDR1 MNHEY and CDR2 SVGEGT. The CDR3 DNA sequence: TGTGCCAGCAGTGGACAGGGAGACTATGGCTACACCTTC. Its protein is CASSGQGDYGYTF.

The chain couples TRBV27 to TRBJ2-7, with TRBD1 matching 7 bases. The CDR3 totals 18 residues. Trimming cost V 0 bases and J 3 bases; bases outside gene matches: 14. Looked up from germline, CDR1 is MNHEY and CDR2 is SMNVEV (reference sequence). In nucleotides, the CDR3 is TGTGCCAGCAGTTTATCCCCATTTCTCACAGGGGAACGCTACGAGCAGTACTTC. This translates into CASSLSPFLTGERYEQYF.

V is TRBV6-5 and J is TRBJ2-1, with 7 nucleotides matching TRBD2. The V gene end was trimmed by 3 bases and the J gene end by 5 bases; junction bases not matched to a gene: 10. The CDR3 runs to 16 residues. Germline assignment: CDR1 MNHEY and CDR2 SVGAGI. Here the CDR3 DNA reads TGTGCCAGCAGTTATCCGGGCGGGAGTAAACACAATGAGCAGTTCTTC. Amino acids: CASSYPGGSKHNEQFF.